This T cell receptor beta chain came from a study of blood T cell repertoires in COVID-19. Germline V gives CDR1 MNHEY, CDR2 SVGAGI. Trimming at V came to 6 bases and at J to 0 bases, leaving 7 bases not matched to a gene. The CDR3 is 15 residues long. In the authors' methods: Nucleated cell counts were estimated from reference gene primer amplification. TCRdb keeps only in-frame clones here, not all; method: immunoSEQ multiplex PCR. V and J calls and clone size follow that table, whereas D and trimming were derived from the DNA. The table lists about 26,000 clones, around 66% of them singletons. The clonotype comes from a man aged 55 to 70 with active or convalescent COVID-19. V is TRBV6-5 and J is TRBJ1-1, with 7 positions matching TRBD1. Sequences were obtained from peripheral blood. CDR3 in amino acids: CASRGFGQVNTEAFF. The CDR3 DNA reads as TGTGCCAGCAGAGGTTTTGGACAGGTGAACACTGAAGCTTTCTTT.